Below, 18 T cell receptor beta chains from the same sample are listed, as sequenced in a study of T cell clonotyping in hematopoietic cell transplantation (dated by TCRdb to the early 2020s). What the time point label conveys for this sample: 100 days after allo-HCT. The receptor library was made with the immunoSEQ multiplex PCR assay. In TCRdb, the immuneACCESS table is reduced to in-frame sequences with V and J assigned. These tables do not hold every clone; where another copy was compared, an unresolved V gene accounts for under half, and the others remain unexplained. Across this sample there are some 10,000 clones, with nearly 98% seen only once. More than 2% of the sample is held by the ten biggest clonotypes. Source: peripheral blood mononuclear cells, taken 100 days after allogeneic stem cell transplant. These receptors were collected from a male patient aged 55-69 years who had an allogeneic stem cell transplant from a related donor, so the T cells may come from the graft donor. Some clones in this sample may be carry-over from other donors' samples.

This sequence joins TRBV30 and TRBJ1-2; D might be TRBD1 (6 bases). The CDR3 length is 13 residues. Germline values: CDR1 GTSNPN, CDR2 SVGIG (reference sequence). Trimming cost V 0 bases and J 8 bases, with 13 bases left between them. The CDR3 is CAWSVGDRRGYTF. The CDR3, as DNA: TGTGCCTGGAGTGTGGGAGACAGGCGGGGCTACACCTTC.

The chain combines TRBV7-6 with TRBJ1-3; D remains ambiguous. The V gene's germline CDR1 is SGHVS and CDR2 FNYEAQ. The CDR3 consists of 15 residues. The germline V and J ends were trimmed by 2 bases and 1 base, with 9 bases remaining between them. CDR3 nucleotide sequence: TGTGCCAGCAGCTTAATGTCAGGATCTGGAAACACCATATATTTT. Protein sequence: CASSLMSGSGNTIYF.

The chain joins TRBV5-1 to TRBJ2-2; TRBD2 matches 13 bases. V trimming: 4 bases; J trimming: 4 bases; junction bases outside the gene matches: 7. The V gene's germline CDR1 is SGHRS and CDR2 YFSETQ. The CDR3 length is 17 residues. The CDR3, as DNA: TGCGCCAGCAGCCGGACTAGCGGGGGCCGTGGCACCGGGGAGCTGTTTTTT. As protein: CASSRTSGGRGTGELFF.

V gene TRBV11-2 combines with J gene TRBJ2-7, with 8 positions matching TRBD1. The length of the CDR3 is 14 residues. The V gene end was trimmed by 3 bases and the J gene end by 4 bases; junction bases not matched to a gene: 5. Germline CDR1 is SGHAT and CDR2 is FQNNGV. CDR3 sequence: CASSLAGQGYEQYF. For the CDR3, the DNA is TGTGCCAGCAGCTTGGCAGGACAGGGATACGAGCAGTACTTC.

The rearrangement joins TRBV27 to TRBJ2-7; TRBD1 agrees at 10 bases. Trimming at V came to 6 bases and at J to 2 bases, leaving 4 bases not matched to a gene. The CDR3 consists of 14 residues. CDR1 and CDR2 from the germline V gene are MNHEY and SMNVEV (reference sequence). The CDR3: CASSWDRGTYEQYF. The CDR3, as DNA: TGTGCCAGCAGCTGGGACAGGGGCACCTACGAGCAGTACTTC.

The rearrangement uses TRBV18 and TRBJ2-7, with D perhaps being TRBD1 or TRBD2 (6 bases each). Deletions cut 6 bases from V and 2 bases from J, with 17 bases between. The V gene's germline CDR1 is KGHSH and CDR2 LQKENI. The CDR3 spans 15 residues. The CDR3 coding sequence is TGTGCCAGCTCCGAATCTGGAGGGGGTGCCTACGAGCAGTACTTC. It specifies CASSESGGGAYEQYF.

This chain uses TRBV5-4 with TRBJ1-4; possibly TRBD1 for D (6 bases). Trimming cost V 5 bases and J 3 bases, with 11 bases left between them. The germline V gene encodes CDR1 SGHNT and CDR2 YYREEE (reference sequence). This CDR3 has 14 residues. The chain's CDR3 is CASRPGGPNEKLFF. The CDR3 nucleotides are TGTGCCAGCAGGCCGGGGGGCCCTAATGAAAAACTGTTTTTT.

The CDR3 loop is CSALKLTGLSYEQYF. The CDR3 DNA is TGCAGCGCGTTGAAACTGACGGGGCTATCCTACGAGCAGTACTTC. This sequence joins TRBV29-1 and TRBJ2-7; D tentatively reads TRBD1 or TRBD2 (5 bases each). Trimming cost V 7 bases and J 1 base, with 20 bases left between them. The germline V gene has CDR1 SQVTM and CDR2 ANQGSEA. This CDR3 region has 15 residues.

The chain combines TRBV6-5 with TRBJ1-1; D is uncertain. The germline V gene has CDR1 MNHEY and CDR2 SVGAGI. The CDR3 loop spans 11 amino acids. The V end was cut by 8 bases, the J end by 3 bases, with 7 bases between. The CDR3 region has the DNA TGTGCCAGCGGACCGTACACTGAAGCTTTCTTT. It is translated as CASGPYTEAFF.

The V and J genes are TRBV2 and TRBJ2-3, with 8 bases matching TRBD2. The CDR3 sequence is 15 residues long. Germline assignment: CDR1 SNHLY and CDR2 FYNNEI. Trimming took 2 bases from V and 2 from J; bases not matched to a gene: 3. Here the CDR3 DNA reads TGTGCCAGCAGTGAACGGGGGGGTGTCACAGATACGCAGTATTTT. This sequence encodes CASSERGGVTDTQYF.

V and J are TRBV5-1 and TRBJ2-3; 8 nucleotides align to TRBD2. Trimming cost V 1 base and J 0 bases; bases outside gene matches: 4. The CDR3 runs 16 residues. The V gene's germline CDR1 is SGHRS and CDR2 YFSETQ. The CDR3 bases are TGCGCCAGCAGCTTGTGGCGGGGGGCTAGCACAGATACGCAGTATTTT. Residues: CASSLWRGASTDTQYF.

The rearrangement joins TRBV5-6 to TRBJ2-1; the D is unclear. Germline CDR1 and CDR2: SGHDT and YYEEEE. The CDR3 is made up of 12 amino acids. V lost 0 bases and J lost 12, with 10 bases in between. The CDR3 DNA is TGTGCCAGCAGCTTGGGCCTAATCGGGCAGTTCTTC. Protein sequence: CASSLGLIGQFF.

J is TRBJ1-1 and V is TRBV10-3; TRBD1 aligns across 10 bases. The CDR3 has 16 amino acids. V gave up 4 bases and J gave up 2 bases; unmatched junction bases: 7. Germline assignment: CDR1 ENHRY and CDR2 SYGVKD. The CDR3: CAISGDRGAGNTEAFF. CDR3 nucleotide sequence: TGTGCCATCAGTGGGGACAGGGGAGCTGGAAACACTGAAGCTTTCTTT.

This clone was seen only a few times. The rearrangement uses TRBV7-3 and TRBJ1-2; TRBD1 agrees at 9 bases. Germline lookup yields CDR1 SGHTA and CDR2 FQGTGA. Trimming cost V 1 base and J 7 bases; bases outside gene matches: 7. This CDR3 comprises 15 residues. The CDR3 here is CASSLRGQGEGGYTF. In nucleotides, the CDR3 is TGTGCCAGCAGCTTAAGGGGACAGGGCGAAGGTGGCTACACCTTC.

The V call is TRBV7-6, the J call TRBJ2-3, with D unresolved. In germline, CDR1 is SGHVS, CDR2 FNYEAQ. This CDR3 has 12 residues. Deletions cut 2 bases from V and 5 bases from J, with 5 bases between. CDR3 sequence reads: CASSLPQDTQYF. The CDR3 coding sequence is TGTGCCAGCAGCTTACCCCAAGATACGCAGTATTTT.

The chain recombines TRBV28 with TRBJ1-6; the D gene is possibly TRBD1 (5 bases). Trimming shortened V by 3 bases and J by 9 bases, and 12 bases separated the two germline ends. The CDR3 has 14 amino acids. CDR1 MDHEN and CDR2 SYDVKM come from the germline V gene. This chain's CDR3 is CASSFNVGGSPLHF. The CDR3 DNA sequence: TGTGCCAGCAGTTTCAACGTGGGGGGTTCACCCCTCCACTTT.

The chain is built from TRBV12-5 and TRBJ2-7; 8 nucleotides line up with TRBD1. Germline V CDR1 and CDR2: LGHNT, FRNRAP. The CDR3 has 19 amino acids. V dropped 5 bases and J dropped 2; count of bases not matched to a gene: 20. CDR3 sequence reads: CASGLQRGQGALTAYEQYF. For the CDR3, the DNA is TGTGCTAGTGGTCTCCAAAGGGGGCAGGGGGCACTTACGGCCTACGAGCAGTACTTC.

The CDR3 DNA is TGTGCCAGCAGCCCAGGCGAGGGGGCAGGGACCGCAGCTTTCTTT. Its translation is CASSPGEGAGTAAFF. The chain links TRBV7-9 to TRBJ1-1; the match to TRBD1 covers 7 bases. The CDR3 is 15 amino acids. V lost 5 bases and J lost 10; bases outside the gene matches: 16. Germline V gene lookup returns CDR1 SEHNR and CDR2 FQNEAQ (reference sequence).